This T cell receptor beta chain was observed in a study of T cell repertoires in cytomegalovirus infection. On the study more broadly: Public TCR beta signatures provided an indication of both CMV infection and a matching HLA type.

TCRdb re-analysed the reads in MiXCR, keeping a single row per CDR3 protein. Of some 110,000 distinct CDR3 sequences listed, over 9.5% are singletons. Many counts were recorded for this clonotype. What it binds is unknown. The sample was PBMCs, sequenced either directly or after in vitro stimulation (not recorded which). This receptor was identified in a human donor in good health (CMV status not recorded). Some clones in this sample may be carry-over from other donors' samples.

The DNA for the CDR3 is TGCGCCAGCAGCCATGGGTCCATGAACACTGAAGCTTTCTTT. Residues: CASSHGSMNTEAFF. The genes are TRBV4-1 and TRBJ1-1; D remains unclear. From germline, CDR1 is MGHRA and CDR2 YSYEKL. The CDR3 is 14 amino acids. V was clipped by 3 bases and J by 0 bases, with 8 bases between them.